This record concerns one T cell receptor (beta chain) sequence. Its matching antigen is unknown. The entry originates in a study of T cells in pancreatic ductal adenocarcinoma. Findings and limits, study-wide: This surgical cohort overrepresents the minority presenting with early-stage disease.

CDR1 and CDR2 from the germline V gene are MGHDK and SYGVNS. The V segment lost 2 bases and the J segment 8 bases; nucleotides outside the gene matches: 4. This CDR3 is built from 14 residues. Some clones are missing from TCRdb's copy, which holds only in-frame ones; the method was immunoSEQ multiplex PCR. The sample shows 25,000 to 35,000 clones, about 92% of them seen only once. Surgery without prior neoadjuvant therapy was the treatment of the selected pancreatic ductal adenocarcinoma patients. The receptor was isolated from a human donor with pancreatic ductal adenocarcinoma. Sequencing used PBMCs. This chain uses TRBV25-1 with TRBJ1-2; 11 bases match TRBD1. This chain's CDR3 is CASSERGTGGGYTF. Here the CDR3 DNA reads TGTGCCAGCAGTGAACGGGGGACAGGGGGAGGCTACACCTTC.